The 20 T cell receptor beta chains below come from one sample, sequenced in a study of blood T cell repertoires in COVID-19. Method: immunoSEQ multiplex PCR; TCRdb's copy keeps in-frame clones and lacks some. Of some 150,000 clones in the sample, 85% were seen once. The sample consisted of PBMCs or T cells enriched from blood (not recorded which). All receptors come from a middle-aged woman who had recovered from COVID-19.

CDR3 sequence (DNA): TGTGCCAGCAGCGTAGGCCTAGCGGGAACGCGCGGGGAGCTGTTTTTT. As protein: CASSVGLAGTRGELFF. J is TRBJ2-2 and V is TRBV9; 9 bases fit TRBD2. Trimming took 0 bases from V and 7 from J; bases not matched to a gene: 7. From germline, CDR1 is SGDLS and CDR2 YYNGEE. This CDR3 spans 16 amino acids.

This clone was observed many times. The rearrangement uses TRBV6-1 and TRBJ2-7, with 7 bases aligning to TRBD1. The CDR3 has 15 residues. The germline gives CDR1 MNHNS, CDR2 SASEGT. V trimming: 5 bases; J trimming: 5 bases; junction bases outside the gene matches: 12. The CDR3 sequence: CASSSVPGGINEQYF. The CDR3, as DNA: TGTGCCAGCAGTTCAGTTCCAGGGGGAATCAACGAGCAGTACTTC.

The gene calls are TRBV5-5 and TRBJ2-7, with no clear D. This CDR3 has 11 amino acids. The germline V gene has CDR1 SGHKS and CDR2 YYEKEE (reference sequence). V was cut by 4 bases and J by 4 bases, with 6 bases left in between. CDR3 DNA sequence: TGTGCCAGCAGCCAGTTTTACGAGCAGTACTTC. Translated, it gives CASSQFYEQYF.

Here the CDR3 DNA reads TGCGCCAGCAGCTCCGCTGTTAAGGTACTAGACAATGAGCAGTTCTTC. It specifies CASSSAVKVLDNEQFF. The V gene is TRBV5-1, the J gene TRBJ2-1; possibly TRBD2 for D (5 bases). The CDR3 totals 16 residues. Trimming pared 3 bases from V and 5 bases from J, leaving 18 bases between. Germline lookup yields CDR1 SGHRS and CDR2 YFSETQ.

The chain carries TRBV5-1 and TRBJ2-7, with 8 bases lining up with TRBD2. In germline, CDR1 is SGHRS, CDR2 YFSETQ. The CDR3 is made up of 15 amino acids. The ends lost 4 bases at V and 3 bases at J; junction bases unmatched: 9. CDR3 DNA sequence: TGCGCCAGCAGCCCGTTCAGCGGGAGTTTCTACGAGCAGTACTTC. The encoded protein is CASSPFSGSFYEQYF.

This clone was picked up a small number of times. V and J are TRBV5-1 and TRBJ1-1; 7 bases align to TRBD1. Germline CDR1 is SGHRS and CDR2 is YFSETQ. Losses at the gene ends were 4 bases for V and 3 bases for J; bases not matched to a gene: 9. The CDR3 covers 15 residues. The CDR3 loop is CASSTGITGDTEAFF. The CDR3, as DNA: TGCGCCAGCAGCACCGGAATAACAGGGGACACTGAAGCTTTCTTT.

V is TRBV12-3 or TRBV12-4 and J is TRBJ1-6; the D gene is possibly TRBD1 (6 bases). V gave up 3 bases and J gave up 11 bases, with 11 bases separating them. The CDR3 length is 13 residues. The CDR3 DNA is TGTGCCAGCAGTTTGGGGGACACTACACCCCTCCACTTT. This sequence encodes CASSLGDTTPLHF.

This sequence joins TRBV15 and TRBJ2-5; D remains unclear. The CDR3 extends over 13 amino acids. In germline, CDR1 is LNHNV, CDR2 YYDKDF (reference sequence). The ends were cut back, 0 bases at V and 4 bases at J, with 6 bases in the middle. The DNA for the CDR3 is TGTGCCACCAGCAGAGATCCCATAGAGACCCAGTACTTC. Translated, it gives CATSRDPIETQYF.

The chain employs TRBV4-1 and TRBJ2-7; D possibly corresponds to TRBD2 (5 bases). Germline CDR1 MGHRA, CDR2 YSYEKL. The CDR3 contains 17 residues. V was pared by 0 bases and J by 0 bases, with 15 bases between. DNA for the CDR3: TGCGCCAGCAGCCAAGACGCCGATCGGGGTATCTCCTACGAGCAGTACTTC. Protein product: CASSQDADRGISYEQYF.

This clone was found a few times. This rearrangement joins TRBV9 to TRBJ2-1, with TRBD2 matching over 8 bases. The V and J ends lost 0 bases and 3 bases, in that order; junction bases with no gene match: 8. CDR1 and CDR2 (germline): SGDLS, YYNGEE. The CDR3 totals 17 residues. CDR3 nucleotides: TGTGCCAGCAGCGTAGGGGTAGCGGGGTCGCTCTACAATGAGCAGTTCTTC. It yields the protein CASSVGVAGSLYNEQFF. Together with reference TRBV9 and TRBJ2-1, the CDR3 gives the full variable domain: DSGVTQTPKHLITATGQRVTLRCSPRSGDLSVYWYQQSLDQGLQFLIQYYNGEERAKGNILERFSAQQFPDLHSELNLSSLELGDSALYFCASSVGVAGSLYNEQFFGPGTRLTVL.

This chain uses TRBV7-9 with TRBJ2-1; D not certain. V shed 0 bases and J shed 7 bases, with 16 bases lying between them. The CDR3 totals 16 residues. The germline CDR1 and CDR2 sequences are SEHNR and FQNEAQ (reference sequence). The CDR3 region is CASSLALAVLKNEQFF. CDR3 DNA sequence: TGTGCCAGCAGCTTAGCGCTGGCAGTTCTCAAAAATGAGCAGTTCTTC.

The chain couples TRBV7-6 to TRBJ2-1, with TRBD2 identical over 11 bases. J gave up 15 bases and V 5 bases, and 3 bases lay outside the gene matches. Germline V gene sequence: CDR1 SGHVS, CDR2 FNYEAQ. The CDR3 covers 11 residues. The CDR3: CASSDGLAGFF. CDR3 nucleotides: TGTGCCAGCAGCGATGGACTAGCGGGGTTCTTC.

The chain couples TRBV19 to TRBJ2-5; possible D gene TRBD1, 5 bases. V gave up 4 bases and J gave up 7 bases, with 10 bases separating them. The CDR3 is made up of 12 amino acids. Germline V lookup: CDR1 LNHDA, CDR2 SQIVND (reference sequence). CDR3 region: CASSTQGATQYF. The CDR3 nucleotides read TGTGCCAGTAGTACCCAGGGTGCGACCCAGTACTTC.

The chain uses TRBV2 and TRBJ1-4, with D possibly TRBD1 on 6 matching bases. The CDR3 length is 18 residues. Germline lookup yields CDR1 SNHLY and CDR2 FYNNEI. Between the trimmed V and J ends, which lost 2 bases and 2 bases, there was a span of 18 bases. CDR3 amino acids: CASSEMYGQGSTNEKLFF. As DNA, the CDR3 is TGTGCCAGCAGTGAAATGTATGGGCAGGGGTCCACTAATGAAAAACTGTTTTTT. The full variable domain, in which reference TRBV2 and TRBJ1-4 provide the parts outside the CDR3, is EPEVTQTPSHQVTQMGQEVILRCVPISNHLYFYWYRQILGQKVEFLVSFYNNEISEKSEIFDDQFSVERPDGSNFTLKIRSTKLEDSAMYFCASSEMYGQGSTNEKLFFGSGTQLSVL.

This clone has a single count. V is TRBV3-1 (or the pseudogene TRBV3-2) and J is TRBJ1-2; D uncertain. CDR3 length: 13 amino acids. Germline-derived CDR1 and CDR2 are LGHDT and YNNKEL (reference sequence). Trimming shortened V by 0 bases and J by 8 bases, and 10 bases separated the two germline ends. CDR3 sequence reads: CASSQEGRGGYTF. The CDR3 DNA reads TGTGCCAGCAGCCAAGAAGGACGGGGAGGCTACACCTTC.

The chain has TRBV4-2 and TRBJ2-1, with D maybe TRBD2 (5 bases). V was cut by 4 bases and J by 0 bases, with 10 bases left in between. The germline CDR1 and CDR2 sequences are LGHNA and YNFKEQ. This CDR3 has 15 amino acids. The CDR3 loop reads CASSPEAASYNEQFF. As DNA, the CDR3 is TGTGCCAGCAGCCCGGAGGCGGCCTCCTACAATGAGCAGTTCTTC.

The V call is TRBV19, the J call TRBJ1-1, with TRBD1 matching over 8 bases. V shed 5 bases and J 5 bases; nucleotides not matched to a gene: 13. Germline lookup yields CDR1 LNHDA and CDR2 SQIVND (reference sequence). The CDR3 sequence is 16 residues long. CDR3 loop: CASSEHFPGTGTEAFF. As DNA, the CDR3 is TGTGCCAGTAGTGAGCATTTCCCCGGGACAGGAACTGAAGCTTTCTTT. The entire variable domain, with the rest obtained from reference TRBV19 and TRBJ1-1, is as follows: DGGITQSPKYLFRKEGQNVTLSCEQNLNHDAMYWYRQDPGQGLRLIYYSQIVNDFQKGDIAEGYSVSREKKESFPLTVTSAQKNPTAFYLCASSEHFPGTGTEAFFGQGTRLTVV.

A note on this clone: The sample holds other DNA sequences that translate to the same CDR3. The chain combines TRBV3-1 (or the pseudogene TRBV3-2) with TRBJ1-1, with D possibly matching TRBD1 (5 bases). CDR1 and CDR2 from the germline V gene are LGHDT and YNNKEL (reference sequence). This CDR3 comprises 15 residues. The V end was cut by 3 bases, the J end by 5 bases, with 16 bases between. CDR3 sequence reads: CASSQDPGRGTEAFF. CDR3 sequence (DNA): TGTGCCAGCAGCCAGGACCCAGGGCGAGGAACTGAAGCTTTCTTT.

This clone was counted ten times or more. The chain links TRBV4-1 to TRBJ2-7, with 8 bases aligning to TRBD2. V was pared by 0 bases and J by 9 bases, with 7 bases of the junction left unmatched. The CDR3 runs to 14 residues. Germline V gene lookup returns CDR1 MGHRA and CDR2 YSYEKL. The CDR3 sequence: CASSQDGLTSGQYF. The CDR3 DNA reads TGCGCCAGCAGCCAAGACGGCCTCACTAGCGGGCAGTACTTC.

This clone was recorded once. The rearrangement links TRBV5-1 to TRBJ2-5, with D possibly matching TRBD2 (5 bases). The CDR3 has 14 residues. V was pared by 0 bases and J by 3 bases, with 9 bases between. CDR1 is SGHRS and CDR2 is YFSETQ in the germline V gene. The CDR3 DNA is TGCGCCAGCAGCTTGGTGGACTCCAAAGAGACCCAGTACTTC. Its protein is CASSLVDSKETQYF.